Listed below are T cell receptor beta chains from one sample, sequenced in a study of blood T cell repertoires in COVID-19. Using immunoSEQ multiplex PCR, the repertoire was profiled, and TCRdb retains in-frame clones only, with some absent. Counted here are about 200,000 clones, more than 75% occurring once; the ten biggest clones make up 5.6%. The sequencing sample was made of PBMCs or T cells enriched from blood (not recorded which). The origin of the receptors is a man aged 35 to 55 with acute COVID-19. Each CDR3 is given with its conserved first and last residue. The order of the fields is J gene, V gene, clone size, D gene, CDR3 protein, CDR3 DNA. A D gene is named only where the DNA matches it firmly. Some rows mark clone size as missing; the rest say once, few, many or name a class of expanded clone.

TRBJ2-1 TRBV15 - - CATSRGFRDTSNEQFF TGTGCCACCAGCAGGGGGTTCCGGGACACTTCCAATGAGCAGTTCTTC
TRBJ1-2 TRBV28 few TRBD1 CASSSADRVRGYTF TGTGCCAGCAGCTCCGCGGACAGGGTTCGTGGCTACACCTTC
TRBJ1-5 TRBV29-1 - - CSVAGFGTPQHF TGCAGCGTTGCAGGGTTTGGTACGCCCCAGCATTTT
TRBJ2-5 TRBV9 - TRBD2 CASSEAGTSVETQYF TGTGCCAGCAGCGAAGCCGGGACTAGCGTTGAGACCCAGTACTTC
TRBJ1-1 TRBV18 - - CASSPGMNTEAFF TGTGCCAGCTCACCCGGGATGAACACTGAAGCTTTCTTT
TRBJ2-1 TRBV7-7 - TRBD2 CASSPTSGRWYNEQFF TGTGCCAGCAGCCCTACTAGCGGGAGGTGGTACAATGAGCAGTTCTTC
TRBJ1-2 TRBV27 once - CASSYQGSYGYTF TGTGCCAGCAGTTATCAGGGGAGCTATGGCTACACCTTC
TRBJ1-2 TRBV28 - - CASSSSFTSPEDTYYGYTF TGTGCCAGCAGTTCGTCCTTCACCTCCCCTGAGGACACATACTATGGCTACACCTTC
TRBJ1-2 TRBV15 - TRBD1 CATSVRQGAPYGYTF TGTGCCACCAGCGTTCGACAGGGGGCCCCTTATGGCTACACCTTC
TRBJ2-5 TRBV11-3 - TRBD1 CASSLGQGGQETQYF TGTGCCAGCAGTTTGGGACAGGGGGGACAAGAGACCCAGTACTTC
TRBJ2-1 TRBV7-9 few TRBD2 CASSSGTSSSLYNEQFF TGTGCCAGCAGCTCCGGGACTAGTTCCTCCTTATACAATGAGCAGTTCTTC
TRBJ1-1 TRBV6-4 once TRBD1 CASSDASPHGQGGTEAFF TGTGCCAGCAGTGACGCCAGCCCCCATGGACAGGGGGGCACTGAAGCTTTCTTT
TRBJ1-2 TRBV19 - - CASRSGAANYGYTF TGTGCCAGTAGATCAGGGGCGGCTAACTATGGCTACACCTTC
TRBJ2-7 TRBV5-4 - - CASSLAEAVYEQYF TGTGCCAGCAGCTTGGCCGAGGCAGTATACGAGCAGTACTTC
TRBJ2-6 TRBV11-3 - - CASSRGSGIGANVLTF TGTGCCAGCAGCCGAGGTAGCGGCATCGGGGCCAACGTCCTGACTTTC
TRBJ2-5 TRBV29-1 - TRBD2 CSARLAGRETQYF TGCAGCGCGAGATTAGCGGGACGAGAGACCCAGTACTTC
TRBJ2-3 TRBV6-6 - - CASRSTSTDTQYF TGTGCCAGCAGGAGCACTAGCACAGATACGCAGTATTTT
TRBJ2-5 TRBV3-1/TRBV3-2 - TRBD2 CASTQYVAGTQETQYF TGTGCCAGCACCCAGTATGTAGCGGGAACGCAAGAGACCCAGTACTTC
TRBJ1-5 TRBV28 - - CASSDRGPGAPNQPQHF TGTGCCAGCAGCGACCGAGGACCAGGGGCGCCGAATCAGCCCCAGCATTTT
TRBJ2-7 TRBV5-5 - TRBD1 CASSPPGTGYYEQYF TGTGCCAGCAGCCCTCCCGGGACAGGCTACTACGAGCAGTACTTC
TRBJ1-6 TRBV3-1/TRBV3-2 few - CASSQVKGSTNSPLHF TGTGCCAGCAGCCAAGTAAAGGGGTCTACTAATTCACCCCTCCACTTT
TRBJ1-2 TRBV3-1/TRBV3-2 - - CASSQVGGGNYGYTF TGTGCCAGCAGCCAAGTGGGTGGGGGGAACTATGGCTACACCTTC
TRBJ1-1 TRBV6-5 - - CASSPDPRARAEAFF TGTGCCAGCAGCCCAGACCCCAGGGCCCGAGCTGAAGCTTTCTTT
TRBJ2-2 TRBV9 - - CASSVGLMNTGELFF TGTGCCAGCAGCGTAGGTTTAATGAACACCGGGGAGCTGTTTTTT
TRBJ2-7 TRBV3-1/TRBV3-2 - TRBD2 CASSQGSGETYEQYF TGTGCCAGCAGCCAAGGTAGCGGGGAGACCTACGAGCAGTACTTC
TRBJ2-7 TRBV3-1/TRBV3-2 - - CASSPGREQYF TGTGCCAGCAGCCCGGGGAGGGAGCAGTACTTC
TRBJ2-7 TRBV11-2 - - CASSLRLSSYEQYF TGTGCCAGCAGCCTGCGGCTAAGCTCCTACGAGCAGTACTTC
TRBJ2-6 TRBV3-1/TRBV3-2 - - CASSQGAGSPPGANVLTF TGTGCCAGCAGCCAAGGGGCAGGCTCCCCCCCTGGGGCCAACGTCCTGACTTTC
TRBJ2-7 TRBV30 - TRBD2 CASASGSRYEQYF TGTGCCTCCGCCAGCGGGAGTCGGTACGAGCAGTACTTC
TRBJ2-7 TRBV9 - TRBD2 CASSVAGSGSYEQYF TGTGCCAGCAGCGTCGCGGGGAGCGGGAGTTACGAGCAGTACTTC
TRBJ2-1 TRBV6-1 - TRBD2 CASSEDGEGTRGNEQFF TGTGCCAGCAGTGAAGATGGGGAGGGGACTAGAGGCAATGAGCAGTTCTTC
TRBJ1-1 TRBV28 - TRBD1 CASSRGSSAQAFF TGTGCCAGCAGCAGGGGGTCCTCGGCTCAAGCTTTCTTT
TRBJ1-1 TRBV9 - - CASSVGGARNTEAFF TGTGCCAGCAGCGTAGGCGGAGCTCGGAACACTGAAGCTTTCTTT
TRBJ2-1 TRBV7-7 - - CASSLALGGPSYNEQFF TGTGCCAGCAGCTTAGCGTTGGGGGGACCCTCCTACAATGAGCAGTTCTTC
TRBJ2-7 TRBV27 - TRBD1 CASSPRRGQGGHEQYF TGTGCCAGCAGTCCCCGCCGGGGACAGGGGGGGCACGAGCAGTACTTC
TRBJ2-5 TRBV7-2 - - CASSLALAGAQETQYF TGTGCCAGCAGCTTAGCGCTGGCAGGCGCACAAGAGACCCAGTACTTC
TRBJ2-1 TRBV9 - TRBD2 CASSVVSAGLYNEQFF TGTGCCAGCAGCGTAGTTTCGGCGGGACTATACAATGAGCAGTTCTTC
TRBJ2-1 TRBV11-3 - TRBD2 CASSSVAGAEQFF TGTGCCAGCAGCTCCGTAGCGGGAGCTGAGCAGTTCTTC
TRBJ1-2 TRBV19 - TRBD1 CASDNRGSGYTF TGTGCCAGCGATAACAGGGGGTCAGGCTACACCTTC
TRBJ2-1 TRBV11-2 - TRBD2 CASSLVSGQSSYNEQFF TGTGCCAGCAGCTTAGTTAGCGGGCAGAGCTCCTACAATGAGCAGTTCTTC